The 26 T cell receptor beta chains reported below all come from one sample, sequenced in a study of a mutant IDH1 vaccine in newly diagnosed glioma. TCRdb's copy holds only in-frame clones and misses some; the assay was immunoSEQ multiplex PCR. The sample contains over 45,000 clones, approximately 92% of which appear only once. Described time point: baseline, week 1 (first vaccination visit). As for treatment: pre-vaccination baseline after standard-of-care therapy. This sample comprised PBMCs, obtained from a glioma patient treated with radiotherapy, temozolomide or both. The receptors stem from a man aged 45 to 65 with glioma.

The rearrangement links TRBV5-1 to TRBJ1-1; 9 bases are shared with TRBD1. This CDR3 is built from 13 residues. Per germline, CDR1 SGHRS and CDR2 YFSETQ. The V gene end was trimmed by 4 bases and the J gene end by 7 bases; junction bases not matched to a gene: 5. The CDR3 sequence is CASSTGGRDEAFF. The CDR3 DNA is TGCGCCAGCAGCACAGGGGGCCGAGATGAAGCTTTCTTT. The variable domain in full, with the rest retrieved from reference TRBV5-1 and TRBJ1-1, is KAGVTQTPRYLIKTRGQQVTLSCSPISGHRSVSWYQQTPGQGLQFLFEYFSETQRNKGNFPGRFSGRQFSNSRSEMNVSTLELGDSALYLCASSTGGRDEAFFGQGTRLTVV.

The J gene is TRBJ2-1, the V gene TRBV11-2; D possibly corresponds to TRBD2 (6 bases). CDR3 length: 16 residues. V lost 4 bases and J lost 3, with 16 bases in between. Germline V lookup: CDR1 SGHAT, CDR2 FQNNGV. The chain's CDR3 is CASSWQTLAVYNEQFF. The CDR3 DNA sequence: TGTGCCAGCAGCTGGCAGACCTTAGCGGTCTACAATGAGCAGTTCTTC.

For the CDR3, the DNA is TGCGCCAGCAGCTTGGGATCAGGTAGCAATCAGCCCCAGCATTTT. Translation gives CASSLGSGSNQPQHF. The genes are TRBV5-1 and TRBJ1-5, with D unclear. V was cut by 0 bases and J by 0 bases, with 7 bases left in between. CDR3 size: 15 residues. Looked up from germline, CDR1 is SGHRS and CDR2 is YFSETQ.

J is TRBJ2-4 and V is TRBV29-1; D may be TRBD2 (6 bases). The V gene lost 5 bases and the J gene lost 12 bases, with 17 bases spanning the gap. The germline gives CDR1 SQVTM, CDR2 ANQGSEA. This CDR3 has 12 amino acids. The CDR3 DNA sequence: TGCAGCGTTCGTGATCAAGGGCGGGATCAGTACTTC. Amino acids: CSVRDQGRDQYF. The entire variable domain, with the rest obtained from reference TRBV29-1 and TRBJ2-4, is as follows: SAVISQKPSRDICQRGTSLTIQCQVDSQVTMMFWYRQQPGQSLTLIATANQGSEATYESGFVIDKFPISRPNLTFSTLTVSNMSPEDSSIYLCSVRDQGRDQYFGAGTRLSVL.

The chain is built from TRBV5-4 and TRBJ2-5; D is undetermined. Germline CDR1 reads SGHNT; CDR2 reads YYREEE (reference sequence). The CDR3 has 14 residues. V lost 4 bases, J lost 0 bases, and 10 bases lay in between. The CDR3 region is CASSLDSYQETQYF. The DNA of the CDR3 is TGTGCCAGCAGCCTAGATTCGTACCAAGAGACCCAGTACTTC.

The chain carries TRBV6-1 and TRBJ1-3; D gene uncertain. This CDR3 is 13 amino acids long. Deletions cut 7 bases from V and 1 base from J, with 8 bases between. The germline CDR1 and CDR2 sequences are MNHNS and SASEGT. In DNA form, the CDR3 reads TGTGCCAGCACGCGTCCGTCTGGAAACACCATATATTTT. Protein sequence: CASTRPSGNTIYF.

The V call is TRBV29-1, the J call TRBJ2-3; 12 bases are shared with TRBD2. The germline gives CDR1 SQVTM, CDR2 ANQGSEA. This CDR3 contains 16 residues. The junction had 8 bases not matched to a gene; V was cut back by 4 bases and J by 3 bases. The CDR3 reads CSVGGLAGGVTDTQYF. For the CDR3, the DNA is TGCAGCGTTGGAGGCCTAGCGGGAGGGGTTACAGATACGCAGTATTTT.

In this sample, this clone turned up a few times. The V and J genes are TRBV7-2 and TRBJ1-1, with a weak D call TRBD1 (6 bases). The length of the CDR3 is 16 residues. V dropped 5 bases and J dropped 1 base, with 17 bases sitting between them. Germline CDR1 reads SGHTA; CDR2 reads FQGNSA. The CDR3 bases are TGTGCCAGCAGCGTTAGCTGGACAGCACGGAACACTGAAGCTTTCTTT. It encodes CASSVSWTARNTEAFF.

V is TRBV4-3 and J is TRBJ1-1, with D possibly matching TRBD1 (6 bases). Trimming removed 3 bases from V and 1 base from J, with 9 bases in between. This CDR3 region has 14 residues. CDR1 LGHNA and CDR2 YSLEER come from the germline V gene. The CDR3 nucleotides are TGCGCCAGCAGCCATCCGGACAGGAACACTGAAGCTTTCTTT. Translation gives CASSHPDRNTEAFF.

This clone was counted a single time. CDR3 sequence: CASSPLSGTVSTEAFF. The CDR3 DNA sequence: TGTGCCAGCAGCCCTCTCTCCGGGACAGTATCAACTGAAGCTTTCTTT. V is TRBV5-4 and J is TRBJ1-1, with TRBD1 matching 7 bases. From germline, CDR1 is SGHNT and CDR2 YYREEE (reference sequence). With 4 bases clipped from V and 5 bases from J, the junction kept 14 bases outside the gene matches. The CDR3 is 16 residues long.

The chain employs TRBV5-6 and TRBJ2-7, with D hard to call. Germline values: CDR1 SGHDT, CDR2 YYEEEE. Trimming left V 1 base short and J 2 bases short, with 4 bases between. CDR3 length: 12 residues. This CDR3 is CASSLLAYEQYF. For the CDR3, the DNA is TGTGCCAGCAGCTTGCTAGCCTACGAGCAGTACTTC.

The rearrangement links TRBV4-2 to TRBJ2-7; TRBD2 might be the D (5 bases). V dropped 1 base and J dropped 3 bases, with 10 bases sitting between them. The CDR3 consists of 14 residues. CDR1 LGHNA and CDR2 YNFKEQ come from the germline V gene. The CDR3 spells CASSQGELGYEQYF. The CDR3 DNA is TGTGCCAGCAGCCAAGGGGAGTTGGGCTACGAGCAGTACTTC.

This chain's CDR3 is CASSFKGSDAGSGANVLTF. The CDR3 DNA is TGCGCCAGCAGCTTCAAGGGGTCGGACGCAGGCTCTGGGGCCAACGTCCTGACTTTC. The chain uses TRBV5-1 and TRBJ2-6, with D possibly TRBD1 on 5 matching bases. The germline gives CDR1 SGHRS, CDR2 YFSETQ. The V end was cut by 2 bases, the J end by 0 bases, with 18 bases between. The CDR3 runs 19 residues.

CDR3 amino acids: CASSQDGGAGNSPLHF. The CDR3 bases are TGCGCCAGCAGCCAAGATGGCGGTGCAGGTAATTCACCCCTCCACTTT. This chain joins TRBV4-3 and TRBJ1-6; D is undetermined. Per germline, CDR1 LGHNA and CDR2 YSLEER. V was trimmed by 0 bases and J by 6 bases, leaving 12 bases between them. The CDR3 spans 16 residues.

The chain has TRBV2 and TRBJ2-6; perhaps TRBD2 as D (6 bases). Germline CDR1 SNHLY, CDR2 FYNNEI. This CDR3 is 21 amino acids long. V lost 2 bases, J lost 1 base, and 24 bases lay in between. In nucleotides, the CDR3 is TGTGCCAGCAGTGAACAAGTGGGCGTAGCGGTTACTATGTCTGGGGCCAACGTCCTGACTTTC. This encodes CASSEQVGVAVTMSGANVLTF.

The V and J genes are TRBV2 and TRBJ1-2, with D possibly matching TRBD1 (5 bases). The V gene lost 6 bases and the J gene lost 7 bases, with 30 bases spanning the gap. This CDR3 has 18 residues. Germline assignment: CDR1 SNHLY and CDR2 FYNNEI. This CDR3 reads CASRGLRSTVLSRFGYTF. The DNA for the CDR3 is TGTGCCAGCAGGGGGCTGAGATCGACCGTGCTCTCACGTTTTGGCTACACCTTC.

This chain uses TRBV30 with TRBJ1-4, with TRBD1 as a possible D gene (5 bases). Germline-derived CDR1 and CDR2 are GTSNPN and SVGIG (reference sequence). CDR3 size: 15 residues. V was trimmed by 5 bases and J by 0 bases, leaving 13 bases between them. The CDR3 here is CAWHSGDATNEKLFF. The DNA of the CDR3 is TGTGCCTGGCATTCCGGGGACGCAACTAATGAAAAACTGTTTTTT.

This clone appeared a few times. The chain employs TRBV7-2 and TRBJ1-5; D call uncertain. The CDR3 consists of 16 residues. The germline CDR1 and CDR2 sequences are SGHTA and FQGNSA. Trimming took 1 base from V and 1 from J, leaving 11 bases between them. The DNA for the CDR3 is TGTGCCAGCAGCTTAGGGTTCGGTGGGAGCAATCAGCCCCAGCATTTT. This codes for CASSLGFGGSNQPQHF.

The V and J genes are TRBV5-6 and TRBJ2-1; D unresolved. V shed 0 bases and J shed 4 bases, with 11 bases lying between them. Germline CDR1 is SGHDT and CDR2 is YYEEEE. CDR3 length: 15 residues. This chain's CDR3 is CASSLGGRVYNEQFF. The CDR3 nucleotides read TGTGCCAGCAGCTTGGGCGGTCGGGTGTACAATGAGCAGTTCTTC. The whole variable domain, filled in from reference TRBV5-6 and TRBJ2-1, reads DAGVTQSPTHLIKTRGQQVTLRCSPKSGHDTVSWYQQALGQGPQFIFQYYEEEERQRGNFPDRFSGHQFPNYSSELNVNALLLGDSALYLCASSLGGRVYNEQFFGPGTRLTVL.

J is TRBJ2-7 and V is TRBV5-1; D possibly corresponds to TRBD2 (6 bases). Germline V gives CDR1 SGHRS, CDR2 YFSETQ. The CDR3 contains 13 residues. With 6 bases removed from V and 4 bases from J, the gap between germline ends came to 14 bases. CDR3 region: CASKEGGEYEQYF. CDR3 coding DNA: TGCGCCAGCAAAGAGGGCGGGGAATACGAGCAGTACTTC.

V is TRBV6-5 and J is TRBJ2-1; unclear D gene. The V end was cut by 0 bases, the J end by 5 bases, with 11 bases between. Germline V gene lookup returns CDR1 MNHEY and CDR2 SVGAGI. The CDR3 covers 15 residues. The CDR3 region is CASSYSMFADNEQFF. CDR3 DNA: TGTGCCAGCAGTTACTCGATGTTTGCGGACAATGAGCAGTTCTTC.

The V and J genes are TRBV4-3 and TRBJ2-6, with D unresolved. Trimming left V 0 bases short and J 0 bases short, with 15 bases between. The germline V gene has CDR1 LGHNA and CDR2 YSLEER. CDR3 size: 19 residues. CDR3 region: CASSQDLTRMNSGANVLTF. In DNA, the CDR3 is TGCGCCAGCAGCCAAGATTTGACCAGAATGAACTCTGGGGCCAACGTCCTGACTTTC.

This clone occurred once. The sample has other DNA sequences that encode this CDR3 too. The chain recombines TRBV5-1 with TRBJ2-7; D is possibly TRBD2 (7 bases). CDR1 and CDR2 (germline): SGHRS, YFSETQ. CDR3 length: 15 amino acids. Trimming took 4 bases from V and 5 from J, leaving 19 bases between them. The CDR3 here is CASSRGGEGSHEQYF. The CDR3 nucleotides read TGCGCCAGCAGCCGAGGGGGGGAGGGATCCCACGAGCAGTACTTC.

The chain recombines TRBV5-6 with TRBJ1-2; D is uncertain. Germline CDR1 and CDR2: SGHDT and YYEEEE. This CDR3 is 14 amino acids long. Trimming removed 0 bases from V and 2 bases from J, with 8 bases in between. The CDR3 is CASSLAIANYGYTF. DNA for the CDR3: TGTGCCAGCAGCTTGGCCATAGCCAACTATGGCTACACCTTC. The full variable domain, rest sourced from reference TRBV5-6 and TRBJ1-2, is DAGVTQSPTHLIKTRGQQVTLRCSPKSGHDTVSWYQQALGQGPQFIFQYYEEEERQRGNFPDRFSGHQFPNYSSELNVNALLLGDSALYLCASSLAIANYGYTFGSGTRLTVV.

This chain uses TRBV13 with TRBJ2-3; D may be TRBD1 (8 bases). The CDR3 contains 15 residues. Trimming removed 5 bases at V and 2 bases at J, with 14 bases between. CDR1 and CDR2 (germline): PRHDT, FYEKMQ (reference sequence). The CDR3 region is CASSPQGGYTDTQYF. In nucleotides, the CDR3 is TGTGCCAGCAGCCCACAGGGGGGGTACACAGATACGCAGTATTTT.

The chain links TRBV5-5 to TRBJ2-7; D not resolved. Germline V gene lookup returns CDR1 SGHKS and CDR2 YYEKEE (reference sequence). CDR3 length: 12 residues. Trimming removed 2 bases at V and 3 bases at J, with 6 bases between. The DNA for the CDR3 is TGTGCCAGCAGCTTAGACCGCTACGAGCAGTACTTC. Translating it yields CASSLDRYEQYF.